The text below deals with one TCR beta chain. The target antigen is unknown. TCRdb re-derived calls from the reads in MiXCR, one entry per CDR3 protein. The repertoire holds hundreds of thousands of distinct CDR3 sequences, with around 35% as singletons. The germline V and J ends were trimmed by 8 bases and 5 bases, with 16 bases remaining between them. The CDR3 sequence is 14 residues long. Germline values: CDR1 MNHNS, CDR2 SASEGT. The entry originates in a study of T cell repertoires in cytomegalovirus infection. Study overall: Based on public TCR beta signatures, there were indications of CMV infection and of a matching HLA type.

The material sequenced was cultured PBMCs, taken from culture after CMV antigen stimulation. The genes are TRBV6-1 and TRBJ2-1, with D possibly being TRBD1 or TRBD2 (5 bases each). The TCR originated in a human donor in good health (CMV status not recorded). Some clones in this sample may be carry-over from other donors' samples. The CDR3: CASASRGANNEQFF. The DNA for the CDR3 is TGTGCCAGCGCCTCCCGAGGGGCGAACAATGAGCAGTTCTTC.